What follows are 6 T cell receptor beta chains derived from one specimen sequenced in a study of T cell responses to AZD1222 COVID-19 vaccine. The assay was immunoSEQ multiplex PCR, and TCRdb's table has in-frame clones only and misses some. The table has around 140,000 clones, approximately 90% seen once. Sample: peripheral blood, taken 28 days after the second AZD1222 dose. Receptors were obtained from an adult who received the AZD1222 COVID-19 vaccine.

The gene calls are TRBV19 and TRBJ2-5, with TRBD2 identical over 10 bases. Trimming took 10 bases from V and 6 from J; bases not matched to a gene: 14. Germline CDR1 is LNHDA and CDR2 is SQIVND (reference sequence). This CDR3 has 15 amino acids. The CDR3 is CATTSGTSRVQTQYF. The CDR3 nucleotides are TGTGCCACCACTAGCGGGACTAGCAGGGTACAGACCCAGTACTTC.

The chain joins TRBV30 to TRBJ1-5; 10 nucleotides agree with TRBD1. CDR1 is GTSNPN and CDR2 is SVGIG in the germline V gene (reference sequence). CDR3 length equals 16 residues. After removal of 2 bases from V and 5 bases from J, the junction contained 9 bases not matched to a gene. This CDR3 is CAWSTDGQGVDQPQHF. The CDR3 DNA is TGTGCCTGGAGTACCGACGGACAGGGGGTTGATCAGCCCCAGCATTTT.

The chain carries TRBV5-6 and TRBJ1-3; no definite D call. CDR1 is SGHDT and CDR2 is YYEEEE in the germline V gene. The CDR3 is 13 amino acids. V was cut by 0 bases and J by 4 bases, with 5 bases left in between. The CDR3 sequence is CASSLGRGNTIYF. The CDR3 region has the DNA TGTGCCAGCAGCTTGGGGCGGGGAAACACCATATATTTT.

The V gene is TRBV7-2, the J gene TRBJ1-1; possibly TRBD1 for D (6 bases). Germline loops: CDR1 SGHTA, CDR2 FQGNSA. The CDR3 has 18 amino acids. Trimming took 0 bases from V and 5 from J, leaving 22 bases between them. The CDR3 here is CASSLATQPQGGRTEAFF. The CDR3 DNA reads TGTGCCAGCAGCTTAGCTACCCAACCACAGGGCGGGAGGACTGAAGCTTTCTTT.

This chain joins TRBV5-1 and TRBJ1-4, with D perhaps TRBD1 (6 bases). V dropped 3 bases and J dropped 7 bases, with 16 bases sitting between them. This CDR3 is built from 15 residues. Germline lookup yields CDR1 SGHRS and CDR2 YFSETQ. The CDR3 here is CASSWRGGEGEKLFF. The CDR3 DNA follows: TGCGCCAGCAGCTGGAGGGGGGGCGAGGGTGAAAAACTGTTTTTT.

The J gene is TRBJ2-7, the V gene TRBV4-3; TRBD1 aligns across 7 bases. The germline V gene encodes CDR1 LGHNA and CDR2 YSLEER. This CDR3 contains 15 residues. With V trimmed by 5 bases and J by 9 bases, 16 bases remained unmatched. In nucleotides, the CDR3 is TGCGCCAGCAGCAGAGGGGATAGAGGGGGCTCGGTGCAGTACTTC. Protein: CASSRGDRGGSVQYF.